These 8 T cell receptor beta chains came from one sample sequenced in a study of blood T cells in healthy people across ages. Combining a sample-barcoded 5' primer with a J-beta primer mix, a second PCR ran for about 7 to 11 cycles. TCRdb used MiXCR to reprocess the 5' RACE reads, holding one entry per CDR3 protein. Here the sample spans 1.5 million to 2 million distinct CDR3 sequences, about 35% being singletons. Sequenced input: blood. These receptor sequences come from a woman aged 30 to 39 in good health.

This sequence joins TRBV6-5 and TRBJ2-7, with TRBD1 matching 10 bases. Germline V lookup: CDR1 MNHEY, CDR2 SVGAGI. The junction had 4 bases not matched to a gene; V was cut back by 2 bases and J by 6 bases. The length of the CDR3 is 14 residues. The CDR3 loop reads CASSYGTGEAEQYF. CDR3 sequence (DNA): TGTGCCAGCAGTTACGGGACAGGGGAGGCCGAGCAGTACTTC.

The genes are TRBV27 and TRBJ2-2; D gene uncertain. V lost 2 bases and J 6 bases, leaving 7 bases between the germline ends. Germline CDR1 and CDR2: MNHEY and SMNVEV (reference sequence). The CDR3 is 13 amino acids. CDR3 sequence: CASSLSQAGELFF. The CDR3 DNA sequence: TGTGCCAGCAGTTTAAGCCAAGCCGGGGAGCTGTTTTTT.

The J gene is TRBJ2-3, the V gene TRBV5-8; perhaps TRBD2 as D (6 bases). The V gene lost 0 bases and the J gene lost 8 bases, with 13 bases spanning the gap. This CDR3 has 14 residues. Germline V CDR1 and CDR2: SGHTS, YDEGEE. CDR3 in amino acids: CASSLGSGRRTQYF. CDR3 DNA: TGTGCCAGCAGCTTGGGTTCAGGGAGGCGTACGCAGTATTTT.

This clonotype was observed a few times. The rearrangement joins TRBV5-1 to TRBJ1-1, with TRBD1 identical over 9 bases. V dropped 3 bases and J dropped 2; count of bases not matched to a gene: 5. CDR1 SGHRS and CDR2 YFSETQ come from the germline V gene. CDR3 length: 15 residues. Written as DNA, the CDR3 is TGCGCCAGCAGCTGGACAGGGGAATACAACACTGAAGCTTTCTTT. Translation: CASSWTGEYNTEAFF.

This clonotype turned up a few times. The gene calls are TRBV12-5 and TRBJ2-5; D gene ambiguous. Trimming stripped 0 bases from V and 11 bases from J, with 25 bases between. Germline CDR1 is LGHNT and CDR2 is FRNRAP. The CDR3 length is 17 residues. The CDR3 nucleotides are TGTGCTAGTGGTTTGGTAACCCGGACGCTCCTACGAGTTTGGCAGTACTTC. The encoded protein is CASGLVTRTLLRVWQYF.

The V and J genes are TRBV12-3 or TRBV12-4 and TRBJ2-3; 7 nucleotides match TRBD2. With V trimmed by 3 bases and J by 0 bases, 6 bases remained unmatched. The CDR3 runs 16 residues. The DNA for the CDR3 is TGTGCCAGCAGTTTTGGGAGCGGGGTTAGCACAGATACGCAGTATTTT. Its protein product is CASSFGSGVSTDTQYF.

This clonotype was counted a few times. The chain employs TRBV2 and TRBJ2-1; D possibly matches TRBD1 or TRBD2 (5 bases each). Germline V gene data show CDR1 as SNHLY and CDR2 as FYNNEI. The CDR3 length is 16 residues. V lost 7 bases and J 0 bases, leaving 16 bases between the germline ends. DNA for the CDR3: TGTGCCAGCATCCCGGAGTGGGGGAGCTCCTACAATGAGCAGTTCTTC. Residues: CASIPEWGSSYNEQFF.

The chain is built from TRBV20-1 and TRBJ2-1; TRBD2 aligns across 14 bases. This CDR3 is 16 amino acids long. Germline CDR1 DFQATT, CDR2 SNEGSKA (reference sequence). After removal of 3 bases from V and 10 bases from J, the junction contained 11 bases not matched to a gene. Here the CDR3 DNA reads TGCAGTGCTAGCGAATCGGGACTAGCGGGAGTTAGGGAGCAGTTCTTC. Encoded protein: CSASESGLAGVREQFF.